The 8 T cell receptor beta chains presented below share a single source sample, sequenced in a study of blood T cell repertoires in COVID-19 (dated by TCRdb to about 2020). Libraries came from the immunoSEQ multiplex PCR assay. Held by TCRdb, this immuneACCESS table contains in-frame sequences only and omits some clones. Under half of the omission traces to an unresolved V gene where checked; the cause of the rest is unknown. This sample comprises roughly 190,000 clones, under 90% of them detected only once. The biggest ten clones account for roughly 20% of the sample. The sequencing input was peripheral blood. The source of these receptors is a human donor in a cohort sampled during active COVID-19.

V is TRBV6-6 and J is TRBJ1-6; 12 nucleotides align to TRBD1. The V gene end was trimmed by 5 bases and the J gene end by 9 bases; junction bases not matched to a gene: 5. The CDR3 runs to 15 residues. Germline V gives CDR1 MNHNY, CDR2 SVGAGI (reference sequence). The CDR3: CASSAGQGATSPLHF. The CDR3 bases are TGTGCCAGCAGTGCGGGACAGGGGGCGACTTCACCCCTCCACTTT.

V usage is TRBV19 and J usage is TRBJ1-1; 12 nucleotides agree with TRBD1. This CDR3 spans 15 amino acids. CDR1 is LNHDA, CDR2 SQIVND, per germline (reference sequence). V lost 4 bases, J lost 1 base, and 1 base stayed unmatched. For the CDR3, the DNA is TGTGCCAGTAGTACGGGACAGGGGGCGAACACTGAAGCTTTCTTT. This translates into CASSTGQGANTEAFF.

The chain has TRBV5-1 and TRBJ1-1; D might be TRBD1 (6 bases). Germline-derived CDR1 and CDR2 are SGHRS and YFSETQ. Trimming shortened V by 6 bases and J by 4 bases, and 22 bases separated the two germline ends. This CDR3 contains 16 residues. For the CDR3, the DNA is TGCGCCAGCACCTCCACCGTCGGAAGGGGGGGCACTGAAGCTTTCTTT. Its protein is CASTSTVGRGGTEAFF.

This chain uses TRBV5-1 with TRBJ2-1; TRBD1 matches 7 bases. With V trimmed by 4 bases and J by 3 bases, 7 bases remained unmatched. This CDR3 is 15 amino acids long. Germline V gene data show CDR1 as SGHRS and CDR2 as YFSETQ. The DNA for the CDR3 is TGCGCCAGCAGCCAAAGACAGGGAGACTACAATGAGCAGTTCTTC. This sequence encodes CASSQRQGDYNEQFF.

This chain joins TRBV28 and TRBJ2-7; 13 nucleotides align to TRBD2. The CDR3 length is 15 residues. Per germline, CDR1 MDHEN and CDR2 SYDVKM. Trimming removed 4 bases from V and 9 bases from J; junction bases left unmatched: 9. The CDR3 sequence is CASSSAGTSGMWQYF. As DNA, the CDR3 is TGTGCCAGCAGTTCAGCCGGGACTAGCGGGATGTGGCAGTACTTC. Looking up the rest from reference TRBV28 and TRBJ2-7 gives the full variable domain: DVKVTQSSRYLVKRTGEKVFLECVQDMDHENMFWYRQDPGLGLRLIYFSYDVKMKEKGDIPEGYSVSREKKERFSLILESASTNQTSMYLCASSSAGTSGMWQYFGPGTRLTVT.

This clone has only a few counts. The chain employs TRBV19 and TRBJ2-2; 7 bases are shared with TRBD1. CDR3 length: 16 residues. Germline loops: CDR1 LNHDA, CDR2 SQIVND (reference sequence). Trimming took 9 bases from V and 2 from J; bases not matched to a gene: 12. The CDR3 spells CASRTGQARNTGELFF. The DNA of the CDR3 is TGTGCCAGCCGAACCGGACAGGCCCGAAACACCGGGGAGCTGTTTTTT.

This chain joins TRBV27 and TRBJ1-3; no clear D. The V and J ends lost 5 bases and 8 bases respectively, with 16 bases between them. This CDR3 region has 14 residues. CDR1 is MNHEY and CDR2 is SMNVEV in the germline V gene (reference sequence). DNA for the CDR3: TGTGCCAGCAGTCTCCTTGGAGGGAGTGACACCATATATTTT. Translating it yields CASSLLGGSDTIYF.

The CDR3, as DNA: TGTGCCAGCAGCTTGGCCGGTAGGGGATGGGCTTTCTTT. Translating it yields CASSLAGRGWAFF. The V and J genes are TRBV5-6 and TRBJ1-1, with a possible D match to TRBD1 (5 bases). The CDR3 contains 13 residues. Germline V gene lookup returns CDR1 SGHDT and CDR2 YYEEEE. The V end was cut by 0 bases, the J end by 11 bases, with 14 bases between.